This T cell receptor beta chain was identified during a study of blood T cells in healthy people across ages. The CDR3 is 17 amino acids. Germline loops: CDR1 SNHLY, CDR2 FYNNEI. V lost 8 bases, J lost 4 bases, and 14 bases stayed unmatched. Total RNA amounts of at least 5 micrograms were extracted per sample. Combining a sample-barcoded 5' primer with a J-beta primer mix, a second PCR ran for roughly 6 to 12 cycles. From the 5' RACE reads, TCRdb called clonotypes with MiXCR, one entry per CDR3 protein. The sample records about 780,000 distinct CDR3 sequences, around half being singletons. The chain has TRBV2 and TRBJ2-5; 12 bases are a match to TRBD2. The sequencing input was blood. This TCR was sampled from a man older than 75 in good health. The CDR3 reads CASSQDTSGRRGETQYF. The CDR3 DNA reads TGTGCCAGCTCCCAGGATACTAGCGGGAGGAGGGGAGAGACCCAGTACTTC. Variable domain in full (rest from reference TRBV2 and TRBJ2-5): EPEVTQTPSHQVTQMGQEVILRCVPISNHLYFYWYRQILGQKVEFLVSFYNNEISEKSEIFDDQFSVERPDGSNFTLKIRSTKLEDSAMYFCASSQDTSGRRGETQYFGPGTRLLVL.